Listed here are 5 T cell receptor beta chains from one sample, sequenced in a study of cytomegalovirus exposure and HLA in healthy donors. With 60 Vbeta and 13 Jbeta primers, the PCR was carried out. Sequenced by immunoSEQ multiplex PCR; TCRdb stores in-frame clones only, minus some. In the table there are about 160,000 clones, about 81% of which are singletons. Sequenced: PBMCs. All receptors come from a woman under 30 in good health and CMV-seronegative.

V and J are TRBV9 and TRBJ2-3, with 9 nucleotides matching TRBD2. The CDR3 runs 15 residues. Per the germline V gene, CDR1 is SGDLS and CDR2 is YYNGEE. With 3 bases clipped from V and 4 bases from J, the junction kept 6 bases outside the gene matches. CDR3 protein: CASSASGDFADTQYF. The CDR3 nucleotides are TGTGCCAGCAGCGCTAGCGGGGATTTTGCAGATACGCAGTATTTT.

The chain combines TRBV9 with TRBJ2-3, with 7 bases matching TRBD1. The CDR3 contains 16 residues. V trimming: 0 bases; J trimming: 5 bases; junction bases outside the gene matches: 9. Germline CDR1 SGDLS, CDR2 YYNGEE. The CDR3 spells CASSVGTPGGRDTQYF. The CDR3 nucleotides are TGTGCCAGCAGCGTAGGAACCCCAGGGGGTCGAGATACGCAGTATTTT.

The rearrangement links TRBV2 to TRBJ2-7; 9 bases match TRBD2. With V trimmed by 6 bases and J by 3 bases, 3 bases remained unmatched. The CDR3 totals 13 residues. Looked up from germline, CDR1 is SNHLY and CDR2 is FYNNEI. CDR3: CASRAGGYYEQYF. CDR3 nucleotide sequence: TGTGCCAGCAGAGCGGGGGGATACTACGAGCAGTACTTC.

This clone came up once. CDR3 in amino acids: CASSRRGNYGYTF. The CDR3 coding sequence is TGTGCCAGTAGTCGGCGGGGGAACTATGGCTACACCTTC. This chain uses TRBV19 with TRBJ1-2; tentative D call: TRBD1 (5 bases). V was pared by 5 bases and J by 2 bases, with 9 bases between. Germline loops: CDR1 LNHDA, CDR2 SQIVND (reference sequence). The length of the CDR3 is 13 residues.

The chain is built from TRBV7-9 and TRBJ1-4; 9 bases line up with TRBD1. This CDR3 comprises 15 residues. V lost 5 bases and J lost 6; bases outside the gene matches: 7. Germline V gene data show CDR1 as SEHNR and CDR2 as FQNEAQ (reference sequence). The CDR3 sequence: CASSAPGQGHEKLFF. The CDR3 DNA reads TGTGCCAGCAGCGCTCCGGGACAGGGTCATGAAAAACTGTTTTTT.